This record looks at one TCR beta chain sequence and its context. Its antigen is not known. Germline is not matched at one junction end, which may reflect a read error. Looked up from germline, CDR1 is LGHNT and CDR2 is FRNRAP. The CDR3 runs to 12 residues. This PCR relied on a set of 60 Vbeta primers and 13 Jbeta primers. Clones were read by immunoSEQ multiplex PCR, and TCRdb kept only the in-frame ones, dropping some. The table lists some 120,000 clones, with 1.5% to 2% in the top ten. This specimen belongs to a study of cytomegalovirus exposure and HLA in healthy donors. Regarding the study as a whole: The CMV antigen specificity of three CMV-associated chains was confirmed through in vitro analysis.

The TCR comes from an older woman in good health and CMV-seronegative. The chain uses TRBV12-5 and TRBJ2-7; no definite D call. Material for sequencing was PBMCs. The CDR3 coding sequence is TGTGCTAGTGGTTTGGTAAAAAGCGCAGTCAATTTC. Amino acid sequence: CASGLVKSAVNF.